Listed below are T cell receptor beta chains from one sample, sequenced in a study of cytomegalovirus exposure and HLA in healthy donors. TCRdb's copy holds only in-frame clones and misses some; the assay was immunoSEQ multiplex PCR. The sample has 260,000 or so clones, 90% seen once; the top ten hold approximately 3.1%. The sequencing input was PBMCs. These receptors were obtained from a young woman in good health and CMV-seronegative. The CDR3 runs from the conserved cysteine through the conserved F or W. The order of the fields is D gene, clone size, J gene, V gene, CDR3 DNA, CDR3 protein. A D gene is named only where the DNA matches it firmly. Some rows mark clone size as missing; the rest say once, few, many or name a class of expanded clone.

d_call: TRBD1
clone_size: -
j_call: TRBJ2-6
v_call: TRBV28
cdr3_nt: TGTGCCAGCAGTTTCCTCGACAGGGGGGCTGGGGCCAACGTCCTGACTTTC
cdr3_aa: CASSFLDRGAGANVLTF

d_call: -
clone_size: -
j_call: TRBJ1-5
v_call: TRBV10-3
cdr3_nt: TGTGCCATCTGGGACGTTGATCAGCCCCAGCATTTT
cdr3_aa: CAIWDVDQPQHF

d_call: -
clone_size: -
j_call: TRBJ2-7
v_call: TRBV6-5
cdr3_nt: TGTGCCAGCAGCACTAGGGGGAGATACGAGCAGTACTTC
cdr3_aa: CASSTRGRYEQYF

d_call: TRBD1
clone_size: -
j_call: TRBJ2-6
v_call: TRBV4-1
cdr3_nt: TGCGCCAGCAGCCAACTCCCCTCCGGGACAGGGAGCTCTGGGGCCAACGTCCTGACTTTC
cdr3_aa: CASSQLPSGTGSSGANVLTF

d_call: -
clone_size: -
j_call: TRBJ2-7
v_call: TRBV19
cdr3_nt: TGTGCCAGTAGTATAGCCCTGGGCAGGCAATGGGCCTACGAGCAGTACTTC
cdr3_aa: CASSIALGRQWAYEQYF

d_call: -
clone_size: -
j_call: TRBJ2-7
v_call: TRBV28
cdr3_nt: TGTGCCAGCACAACTCTCCTGGGCGGGACCTACGAGCAGTACTTC
cdr3_aa: CASTTLLGGTYEQYF

d_call: -
clone_size: -
j_call: TRBJ2-6
v_call: TRBV19
cdr3_nt: TGTGCCACCTCCTCTGGGGCCAACGTCCTGACTTTC
cdr3_aa: CATSSGANVLTF

d_call: -
clone_size: -
j_call: TRBJ1-4
v_call: TRBV5-1
cdr3_nt: TGCGCCAGCAGCTTGGCTAAATCAACTAATGAAAAACTGTTTTTT
cdr3_aa: CASSLAKSTNEKLFF

d_call: -
clone_size: -
j_call: TRBJ2-1
v_call: TRBV7-6
cdr3_nt: TGTGCCAGCGCATCGGCGGACCCCTCCTACAATGAGCAGTTCTTC
cdr3_aa: CASASADPSYNEQFF

d_call: -
clone_size: -
j_call: TRBJ2-5
v_call: TRBV18
cdr3_nt: TGTGCCAGCTCACCACATTCCGGGGAGACCCAGTACTTC
cdr3_aa: CASSPHSGETQYF

d_call: TRBD1
clone_size: -
j_call: TRBJ2-6
v_call: TRBV7-9
cdr3_nt: TGTGCCAGCAGCCCAGGGGTCGGACAGGGGGTCCCTGGGGCCAACGTCCTGACTTTC
cdr3_aa: CASSPGVGQGVPGANVLTF

d_call: -
clone_size: -
j_call: TRBJ1-1
v_call: TRBV30
cdr3_nt: TGTGCCTGGTTCCCGGGGCTCGTTGAGAACACTGAAGCTTTCTTT
cdr3_aa: CAWFPGLVENTEAFF

d_call: TRBD1
clone_size: once
j_call: TRBJ2-1
v_call: TRBV5-1
cdr3_nt: TGCGCCAGCAGCTTCACCCCCCTACAGGGGGCGCCCGACAATGAGCAGTTCTTC
cdr3_aa: CASSFTPLQGAPDNEQFF

d_call: TRBD2
clone_size: -
j_call: TRBJ2-7
v_call: TRBV28
cdr3_nt: TGTGCCACCCAGGGGGTTGGGGCGGGAGGGAGATTACGGGAGCAGTACTTC
cdr3_aa: CATQGVGAGGRLREQYF

d_call: -
clone_size: -
j_call: TRBJ2-7
v_call: TRBV6-1
cdr3_nt: TGTGCCAGCGGATCTCCGATAGGGTACTTC
cdr3_aa: CASGSPIGYF

d_call: -
clone_size: -
j_call: TRBJ1-1
v_call: TRBV27
cdr3_nt: TGTGCCACATTCAGGGGGAACACTGAAGCTTTCTTT
cdr3_aa: CATFRGNTEAFF

d_call: -
clone_size: -
j_call: TRBJ2-7
v_call: TRBV7-2
cdr3_nt: TGTGCCAGCAGCCGAAGACTAGGCTCCCTCTACGAGCAGTACTTC
cdr3_aa: CASSRRLGSLYEQYF

d_call: -
clone_size: -
j_call: TRBJ1-2
v_call: TRBV14
cdr3_nt: TGTGCCAGCAGCCAAAAGGCTAGCCCTTCCGGCTACACCTTC
cdr3_aa: CASSQKASPSGYTF

d_call: TRBD2
clone_size: -
j_call: TRBJ2-1
v_call: TRBV18
cdr3_nt: TGTGCCAGCTCAGTTGGACTAGCGGGAGTGGGTGAGCAGTTCTTC
cdr3_aa: CASSVGLAGVGEQFF

d_call: -
clone_size: few
j_call: TRBJ2-2
v_call: TRBV19
cdr3_nt: TGTGCCAGTAGTTTGGGCACCGGGGAGCTGTTTTTT
cdr3_aa: CASSLGTGELFF

d_call: -
clone_size: once
j_call: TRBJ2-7
v_call: TRBV28
cdr3_nt: TGTGCCAGCAGCCCACAGGGTGGGTACGAGCAGTACTTC
cdr3_aa: CASSPQGGYEQYF

d_call: TRBD2
clone_size: -
j_call: TRBJ2-7
v_call: TRBV7-9
cdr3_nt: TGTGCCAGCAGCCTCCCTCCTGGAGCGGGAGTCTACGAGCAGTACTTC
cdr3_aa: CASSLPPGAGVYEQYF

d_call: -
clone_size: -
j_call: TRBJ1-4
v_call: TRBV19
cdr3_nt: TGTGCCAGTAGTAGAGGGTCTAATGAAAAACTGTTTTTT
cdr3_aa: CASSRGSNEKLFF

d_call: -
clone_size: -
j_call: TRBJ2-2
v_call: TRBV6-4
cdr3_nt: TGTGCCAGCAGTGATCGGAGGACCGGGGAGCTGTTTTTT
cdr3_aa: CASSDRRTGELFF

d_call: -
clone_size: once
j_call: TRBJ1-2
v_call: TRBV6-1
cdr3_nt: TGTGCCAGCAGTGAAACAGGGCCCTTGACCTTC
cdr3_aa: CASSETGPLTF

d_call: -
clone_size: -
j_call: TRBJ1-1
v_call: TRBV2
cdr3_nt: TGTGCCAGCAGGGCGGGGGCGGCCTCCCCAGCTTTCTTT
cdr3_aa: CASRAGAASPAFF

d_call: -
clone_size: -
j_call: TRBJ2-7
v_call: TRBV4-2
cdr3_nt: TGTGCCAGCAGCCAAGATCCAGCCGAGCAGTACTTC
cdr3_aa: CASSQDPAEQYF

d_call: TRBD2
clone_size: -
j_call: TRBJ2-4
v_call: TRBV6-1
cdr3_nt: TGTGCCAGCAGTGATCTCGGGACTAGGAGCATTCAGTACTTC
cdr3_aa: CASSDLGTRSIQYF

d_call: TRBD2
clone_size: -
j_call: TRBJ2-7
v_call: TRBV27
cdr3_nt: TGTGCCAGCAGTTTATCAACGGGAGGGCCCTACGAGCAGTACTTC
cdr3_aa: CASSLSTGGPYEQYF

d_call: TRBD2
clone_size: -
j_call: TRBJ2-3
v_call: TRBV6-5
cdr3_nt: TGTGCCAGCAGTAGCGGGGGGTTCACAGATACGCAGTATTTT
cdr3_aa: CASSSGGFTDTQYF

d_call: TRBD1
clone_size: -
j_call: TRBJ1-2
v_call: TRBV28
cdr3_nt: TGTGCCAGCAGACCCCTCGGACAGGGGGATGGCTACACCTTC
cdr3_aa: CASRPLGQGDGYTF

d_call: -
clone_size: -
j_call: TRBJ2-1
v_call: TRBV19
cdr3_nt: TGTGCCAGTAGTGTTAGAATCAATGAGCAGTTCTTC
cdr3_aa: CASSVRINEQFF

d_call: -
clone_size: -
j_call: TRBJ2-6
v_call: TRBV7-6
cdr3_nt: TGTGCCAGCAGCTTAGCTCGGGGAACAACCTCTGGGGCCAACGTCCTGACTTTC
cdr3_aa: CASSLARGTTSGANVLTF

d_call: -
clone_size: -
j_call: TRBJ2-7
v_call: TRBV28
cdr3_nt: TGTGCCAGCAGTTTCGGCAGCCCCTACGAGCAGTACTTC
cdr3_aa: CASSFGSPYEQYF

d_call: -
clone_size: -
j_call: TRBJ2-1
v_call: TRBV9
cdr3_nt: TGTGCCAGCAGCGTAGGCGACAGAACTAATGAGCAGTTCTTC
cdr3_aa: CASSVGDRTNEQFF

d_call: TRBD1
clone_size: -
j_call: TRBJ2-1
v_call: TRBV2
cdr3_nt: TGTGCCACCCGAGGGGGCTTGGGCTCCTACAATGAGCAGTTCTTC
cdr3_aa: CATRGGLGSYNEQFF

d_call: -
clone_size: -
j_call: TRBJ2-6
v_call: TRBV7-8
cdr3_nt: TGTGCCAGCAGCCTAGACGATGGGGCCAACGTCCTGACTTTC
cdr3_aa: CASSLDDGANVLTF

d_call: TRBD1
clone_size: -
j_call: TRBJ1-5
v_call: TRBV6-5
cdr3_nt: TGTGCCAGCAGGCCTGACAGGGGTGGACAGCCCCAGCATTTT
cdr3_aa: CASRPDRGGQPQHF

d_call: TRBD1
clone_size: -
j_call: TRBJ2-7
v_call: TRBV9
cdr3_nt: TGTGCCAGCAGCGTAGGTGGACAGGGGGACTACGAGCAGTACTTC
cdr3_aa: CASSVGGQGDYEQYF

d_call: TRBD1
clone_size: -
j_call: TRBJ2-7
v_call: TRBV28
cdr3_nt: TGTGCCAGCAGTCGACTGGGACAGGGGGCTCGCGAGCAGTACTTC
cdr3_aa: CASSRLGQGAREQYF

d_call: -
clone_size: -
j_call: TRBJ2-2
v_call: TRBV9
cdr3_nt: TGTGCCAGCAGCGGGACAGTAAACACCGGGGAGCTGTTTTTT
cdr3_aa: CASSGTVNTGELFF

d_call: -
clone_size: -
j_call: TRBJ2-7
v_call: TRBV9
cdr3_nt: TGTGCCAGCAGCGTTGACCCGGGCCTTAGGAGTCAGGAGCAGTACTTC
cdr3_aa: CASSVDPGLRSQEQYF

d_call: -
clone_size: -
j_call: TRBJ2-2
v_call: TRBV6-1
cdr3_nt: TGTGCCAGCAGCCTCTTTGCGTATTCGGAGCTGTTTTTT
cdr3_aa: CASSLFAYSELFF

d_call: -
clone_size: -
j_call: TRBJ2-5
v_call: TRBV6-5
cdr3_nt: TGTGCCAGCACCCAAGTTCGGGGGGCAGAGGAGACCCAGTACTTC
cdr3_aa: CASTQVRGAEETQYF

d_call: -
clone_size: -
j_call: TRBJ2-7
v_call: TRBV11-3
cdr3_nt: TGTGCCAGCAGCTTAGACTACTACGAGCAGTACTTC
cdr3_aa: CASSLDYYEQYF

d_call: TRBD2
clone_size: once
j_call: TRBJ2-1
v_call: TRBV11-2
cdr3_nt: TGTGCCAGCAGCTCTGAGTCCCTACTAGCGGGTGATCTCAATGAGCAGTTCTTC
cdr3_aa: CASSSESLLAGDLNEQFF

d_call: -
clone_size: -
j_call: TRBJ1-2
v_call: TRBV28
cdr3_nt: TGTGCCAGCAGTTTTTCGGGAAGGGGCCCTAACTATGGCTACACCTTC
cdr3_aa: CASSFSGRGPNYGYTF

d_call: -
clone_size: -
j_call: TRBJ1-1
v_call: TRBV5-1
cdr3_nt: TGCGCCAGCAGCACACGACTGACAGCCATGAACACTGAAGCTTTCTTT
cdr3_aa: CASSTRLTAMNTEAFF

d_call: TRBD1
clone_size: once
j_call: TRBJ2-2
v_call: TRBV5-1
cdr3_nt: TGCGCCAGCAGCTTGGGACAGGGTAACGGGGAGCTGTTTTTT
cdr3_aa: CASSLGQGNGELFF

d_call: -
clone_size: -
j_call: TRBJ2-7
v_call: TRBV4-1
cdr3_nt: TGCGCCAGCAGCCGTAGCGGGACAGTTCGCTACGAGCAGTACTTC
cdr3_aa: CASSRSGTVRYEQYF

d_call: -
clone_size: -
j_call: TRBJ1-3
v_call: TRBV28
cdr3_nt: TGTGCCAGCAGTTTTGGGGACGGATCTGGAAACACCATATATTTT
cdr3_aa: CASSFGDGSGNTIYF

d_call: -
clone_size: -
j_call: TRBJ2-7
v_call: TRBV19
cdr3_nt: TGTGCCAGTAGACGGACCTCCTCCTACGAGCAGTACTTC
cdr3_aa: CASRRTSSYEQYF

d_call: TRBD2
clone_size: -
j_call: TRBJ2-2
v_call: TRBV18
cdr3_nt: TGTGCCAGCTCACCGGTTCGGACTAGCGGGAGAGCGAACACCGGGGAGCTGTTTTTT
cdr3_aa: CASSPVRTSGRANTGELFF

d_call: TRBD1
clone_size: -
j_call: TRBJ1-1
v_call: TRBV7-8
cdr3_nt: TGTGCCAGCAGCATTGGGACAGTCATGAACACTGAAGCTTTCTTT
cdr3_aa: CASSIGTVMNTEAFF

d_call: -
clone_size: -
j_call: TRBJ2-3
v_call: TRBV6-5
cdr3_nt: TGTGCCAGCAGTTACTACAGGGCAACAGATACGCAGTATTTT
cdr3_aa: CASSYYRATDTQYF